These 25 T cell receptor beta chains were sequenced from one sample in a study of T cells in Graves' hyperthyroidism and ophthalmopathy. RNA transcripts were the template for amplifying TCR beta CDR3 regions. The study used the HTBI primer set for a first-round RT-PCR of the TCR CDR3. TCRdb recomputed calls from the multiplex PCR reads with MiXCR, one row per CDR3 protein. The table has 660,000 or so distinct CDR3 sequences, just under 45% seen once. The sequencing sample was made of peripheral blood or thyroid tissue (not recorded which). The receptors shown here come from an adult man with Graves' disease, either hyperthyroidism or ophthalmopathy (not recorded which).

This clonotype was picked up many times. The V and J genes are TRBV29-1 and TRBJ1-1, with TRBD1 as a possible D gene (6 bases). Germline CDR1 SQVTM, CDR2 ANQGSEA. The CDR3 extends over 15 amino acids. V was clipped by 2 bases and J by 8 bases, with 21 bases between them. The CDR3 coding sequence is TGCAGCGTTGAACCCTGGACGGGGGGAGGGGGGGAAGCTTTCTTT. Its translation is CSVEPWTGGGGEAFF.

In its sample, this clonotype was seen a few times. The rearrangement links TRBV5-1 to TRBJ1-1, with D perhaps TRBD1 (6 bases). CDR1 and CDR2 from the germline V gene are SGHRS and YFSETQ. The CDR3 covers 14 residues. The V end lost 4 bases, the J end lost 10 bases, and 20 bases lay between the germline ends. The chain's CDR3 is CASSHEGQGLAAFF. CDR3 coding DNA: TGCGCCAGCAGCCACGAGGGACAAGGTTTAGCAGCTTTCTTT.

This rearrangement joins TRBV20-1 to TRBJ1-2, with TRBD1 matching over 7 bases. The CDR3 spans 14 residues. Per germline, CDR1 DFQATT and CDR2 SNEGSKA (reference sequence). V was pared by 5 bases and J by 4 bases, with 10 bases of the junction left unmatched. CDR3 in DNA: TGCAGTGCTCAACAGAACCGGGACAGCTATGGCTACACCTTC. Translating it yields CSAQQNRDSYGYTF.

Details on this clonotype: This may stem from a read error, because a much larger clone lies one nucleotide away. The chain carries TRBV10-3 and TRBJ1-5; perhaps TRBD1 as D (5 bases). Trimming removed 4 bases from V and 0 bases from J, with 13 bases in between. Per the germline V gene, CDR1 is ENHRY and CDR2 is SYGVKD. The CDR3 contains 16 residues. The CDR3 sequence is CAISGGGETSNQPQHF. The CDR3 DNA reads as TGTGCCATCAGTGGGGGGGGAGAGACTAGCAATCAGCCCCAGCATTTT.

DNA of the CDR3: TGTGCCAGCAGTACCGGGAACAGGCCCTCTGGAAACACCATATATTTT. It encodes CASSTGNRPSGNTIYF. The rearrangement uses TRBV6-1 and TRBJ1-3; D perhaps matches TRBD1 (5 bases). The V and J ends lost 5 bases and 0 bases respectively, with 14 bases between them. The CDR3 sequence is 16 residues long. CDR1 and CDR2 from the germline V gene are MNHNS and SASEGT.

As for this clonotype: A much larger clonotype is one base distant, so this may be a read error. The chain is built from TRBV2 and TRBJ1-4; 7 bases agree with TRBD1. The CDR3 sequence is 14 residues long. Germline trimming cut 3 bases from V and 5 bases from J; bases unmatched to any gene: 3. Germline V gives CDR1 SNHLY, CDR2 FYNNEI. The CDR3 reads CASSEGQRNEKLFF. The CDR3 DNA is TGTGCCAGCAGTGAGGGACAGAGAAATGAAAAACTGTTTTTT.

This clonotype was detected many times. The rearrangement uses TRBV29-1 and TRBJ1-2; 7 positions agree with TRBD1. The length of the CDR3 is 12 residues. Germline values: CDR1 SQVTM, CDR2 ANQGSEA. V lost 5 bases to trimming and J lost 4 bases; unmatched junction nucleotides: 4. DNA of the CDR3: TGCAGCGTTCTGACAGGGCCCTATGGCTACACCTTC. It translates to CSVLTGPYGYTF.

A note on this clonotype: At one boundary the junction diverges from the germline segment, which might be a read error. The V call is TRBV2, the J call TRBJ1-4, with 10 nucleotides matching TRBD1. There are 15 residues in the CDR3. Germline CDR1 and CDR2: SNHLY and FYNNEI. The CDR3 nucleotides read TGTGCCAGCAGAACGGACAGGGGGGGTAATGAAAAACTGCTTTTT. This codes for CASRTDRGGNEKLLF.

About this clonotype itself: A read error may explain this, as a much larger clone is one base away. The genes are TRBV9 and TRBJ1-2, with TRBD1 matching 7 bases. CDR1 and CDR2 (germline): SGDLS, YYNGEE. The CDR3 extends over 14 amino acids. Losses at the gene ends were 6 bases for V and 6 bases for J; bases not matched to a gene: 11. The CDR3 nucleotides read TGTGCCAGCACTGGGGACAGTGGGGAGAATGGCTACACCTTC. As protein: CASTGDSGENGYTF.

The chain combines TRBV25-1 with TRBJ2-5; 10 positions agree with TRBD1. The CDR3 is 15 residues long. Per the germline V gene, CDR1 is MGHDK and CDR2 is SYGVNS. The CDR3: CARDKGQGVRETQYF. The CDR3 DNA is TGTGCTAGAGATAAAGGACAGGGGGTTAGGGAGACCCAGTACTTC.

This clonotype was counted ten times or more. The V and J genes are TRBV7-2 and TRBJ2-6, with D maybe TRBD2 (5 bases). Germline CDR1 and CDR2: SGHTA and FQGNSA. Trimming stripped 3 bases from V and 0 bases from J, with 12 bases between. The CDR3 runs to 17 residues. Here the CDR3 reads CASSLGGTSSGANVLTF. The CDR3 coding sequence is TGTGCCAGCAGCTTGGGCGGAACTAGCTCTGGGGCCAACGTCCTGACTTTC.

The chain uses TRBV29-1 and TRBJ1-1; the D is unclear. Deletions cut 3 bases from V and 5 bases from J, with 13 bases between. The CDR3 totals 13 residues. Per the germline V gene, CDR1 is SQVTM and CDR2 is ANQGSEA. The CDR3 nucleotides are TGCAGCGTTGATGAGGGAGTTGAGACTGAAGCTTTCTTT. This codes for CSVDEGVETEAFF.

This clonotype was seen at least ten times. CDR3 sequence (DNA): TGCAGCGTTGATGGGGAGTCTGGAAACACCATATATTTT. Translated, it gives CSVDGESGNTIYF. The chain joins TRBV29-1 to TRBJ1-3; D not resolved. Deletions cut 3 bases from V and 1 base from J, with 7 bases between. Germline V gene lookup returns CDR1 SQVTM and CDR2 ANQGSEA. This CDR3 contains 13 residues.

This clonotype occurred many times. In nucleotides, the CDR3 is TGTGCCAGTAGACGGACGGGCGATTCACCCCTCCACTTT. The encoded protein is CASRRTGDSPLHF. The V call is TRBV6-1, the J call TRBJ1-6; D call uncertain. Between the trimmed V and J ends, which lost 9 bases and 8 bases, there was a span of 14 bases. There are 13 residues in the CDR3. Germline CDR1 and CDR2: MNHNS and SASEGT.

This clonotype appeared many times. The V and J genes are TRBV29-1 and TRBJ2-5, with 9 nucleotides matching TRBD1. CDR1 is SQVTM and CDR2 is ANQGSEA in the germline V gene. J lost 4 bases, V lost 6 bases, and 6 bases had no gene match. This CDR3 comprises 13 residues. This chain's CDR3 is CSVGTGKGETQYF. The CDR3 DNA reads TGCAGCGTGGGGACAGGGAAGGGAGAGACCCAGTACTTC.

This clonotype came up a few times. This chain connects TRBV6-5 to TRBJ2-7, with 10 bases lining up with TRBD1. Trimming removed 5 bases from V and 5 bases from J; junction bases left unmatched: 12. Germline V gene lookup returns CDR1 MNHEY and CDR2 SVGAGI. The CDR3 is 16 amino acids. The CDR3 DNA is TGTGCCAGCAGTCACCCAAGGGACAGGGGACGGGACGAGCAGTACTTC. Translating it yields CASSHPRDRGRDEQYF.

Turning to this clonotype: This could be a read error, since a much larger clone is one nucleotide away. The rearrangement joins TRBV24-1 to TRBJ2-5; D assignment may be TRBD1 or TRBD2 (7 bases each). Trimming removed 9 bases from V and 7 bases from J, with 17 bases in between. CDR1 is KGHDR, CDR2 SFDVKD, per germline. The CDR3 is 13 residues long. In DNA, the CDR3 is TGTGCCACCGGGGGACAGTGGGAGGGGACCCAGTACTTC. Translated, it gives CATGGQWEGTQYF.

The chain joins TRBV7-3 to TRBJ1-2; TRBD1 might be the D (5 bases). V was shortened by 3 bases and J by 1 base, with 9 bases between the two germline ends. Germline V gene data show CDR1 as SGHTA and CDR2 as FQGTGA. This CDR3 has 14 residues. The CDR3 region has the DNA TGTGCCAGCAGCTTGGAAGGGGTTAACTATGGCTACACCTTC. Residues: CASSLEGVNYGYTF.

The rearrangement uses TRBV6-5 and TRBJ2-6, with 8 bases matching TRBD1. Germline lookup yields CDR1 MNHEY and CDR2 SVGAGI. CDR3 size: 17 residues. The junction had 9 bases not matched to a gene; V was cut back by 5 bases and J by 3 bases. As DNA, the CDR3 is TGTGCCAGCAGTGCAACGGGGACAGGCCGTGGGGCCAACGTCCTGACTTTC. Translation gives CASSATGTGRGANVLTF.

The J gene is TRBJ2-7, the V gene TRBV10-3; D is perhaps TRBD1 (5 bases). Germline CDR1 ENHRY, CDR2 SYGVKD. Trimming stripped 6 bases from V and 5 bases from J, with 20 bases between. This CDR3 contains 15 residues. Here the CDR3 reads CAISLGQGSIHEQYF. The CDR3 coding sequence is TGTGCCATCAGCCTAGGTCAGGGTTCCATCCACGAGCAGTACTTC.

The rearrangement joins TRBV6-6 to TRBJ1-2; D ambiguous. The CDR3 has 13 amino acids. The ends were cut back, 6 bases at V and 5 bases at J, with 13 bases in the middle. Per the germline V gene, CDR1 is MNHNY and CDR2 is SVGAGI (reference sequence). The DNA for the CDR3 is TGTGCCAGCAGAAACCACGAGAAGTATGGCTACACCTTC. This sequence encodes CASRNHEKYGYTF.

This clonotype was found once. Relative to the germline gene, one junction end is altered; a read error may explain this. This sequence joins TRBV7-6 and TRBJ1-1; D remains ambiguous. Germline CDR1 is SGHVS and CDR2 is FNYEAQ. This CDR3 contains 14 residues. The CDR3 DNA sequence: TGTGCCGGCAGCCTAGAGATAACGGACACTGAAGCTTTCTTT. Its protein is CAGSLEITDTEAFF.

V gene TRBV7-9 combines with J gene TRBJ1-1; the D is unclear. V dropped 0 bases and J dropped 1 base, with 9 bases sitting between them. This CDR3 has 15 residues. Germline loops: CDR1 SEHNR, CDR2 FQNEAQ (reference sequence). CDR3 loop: CASSLARSGNTEAFF. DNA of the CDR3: TGTGCCAGCAGCTTAGCCCGATCCGGGAACACTGAAGCTTTCTTT. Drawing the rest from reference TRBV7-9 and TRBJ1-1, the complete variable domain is DTGVSQNPRHKITKRGQNVTFRCDPISEHNRLYWYRQTLGQGPEFLTYFQNEAQLEKSRLLSDRFSAERPKGSFSTLEIQRTEQGDSAMYLCASSLARSGNTEAFFGQGTRLTVV.

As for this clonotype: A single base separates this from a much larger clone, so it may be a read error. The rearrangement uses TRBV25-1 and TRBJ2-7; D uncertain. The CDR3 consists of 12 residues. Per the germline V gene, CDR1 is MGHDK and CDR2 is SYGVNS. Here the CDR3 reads CATSDRDHEQYF. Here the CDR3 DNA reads TGTGCCACCAGTGACCGAGACCACGAGCAGTACTTC.

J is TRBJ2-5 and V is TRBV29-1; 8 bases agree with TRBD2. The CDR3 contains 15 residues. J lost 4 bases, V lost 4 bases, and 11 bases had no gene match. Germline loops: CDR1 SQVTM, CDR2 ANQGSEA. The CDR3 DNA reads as TGCAGCGTTGCAGGGGTCGGGAGGGGAGGAGAGACCCAGTACTTC. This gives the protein CSVAGVGRGGETQYF.